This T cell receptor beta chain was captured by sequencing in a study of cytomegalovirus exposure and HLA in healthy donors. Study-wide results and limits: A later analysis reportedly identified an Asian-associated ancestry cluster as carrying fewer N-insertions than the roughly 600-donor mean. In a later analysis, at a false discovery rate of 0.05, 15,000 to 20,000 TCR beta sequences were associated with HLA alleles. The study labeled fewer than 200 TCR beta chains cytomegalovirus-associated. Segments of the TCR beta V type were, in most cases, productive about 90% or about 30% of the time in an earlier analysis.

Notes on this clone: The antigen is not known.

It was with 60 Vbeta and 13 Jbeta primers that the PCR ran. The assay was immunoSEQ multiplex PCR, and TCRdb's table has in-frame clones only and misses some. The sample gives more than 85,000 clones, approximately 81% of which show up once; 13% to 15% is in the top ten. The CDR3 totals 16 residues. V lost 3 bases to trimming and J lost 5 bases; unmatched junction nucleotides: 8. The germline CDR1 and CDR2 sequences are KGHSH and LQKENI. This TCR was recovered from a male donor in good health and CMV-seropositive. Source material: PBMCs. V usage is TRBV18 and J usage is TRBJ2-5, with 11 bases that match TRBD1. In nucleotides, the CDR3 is TGTGCCAGCTCACCCACTGGACAGGGGGCTCTGGAGACCCAGTACTTC. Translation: CASSPTGQGALETQYF.